This T cell receptor beta chain emerged from a study of blood T cell repertoires in COVID-19. Whole-study context: PBMCs, B-cell-depleted T cells, or T cells provided the cDNA or gDNA that made up the material.

Data came from immunoSEQ multiplex PCR; TCRdb stores just in-frame clones and leaves some out. This sample has roughly 93,000 clones, with 65% to 85% found just once. This clone has only one observation. Sequenced input: peripheral blood. The sequence was obtained from a woman aged 80 or over with acute or convalescent COVID-19.

The CDR3: CASSLPGPGSYEQYV. CDR3 DNA sequence: TGTGCCAGCAGTTTACCAGGGCCAGGATCCTACGAGCAGTACGTC. This chain connects TRBV28 to TRBJ2-7, with D perhaps matching TRBD1 (5 bases). This CDR3 spans 15 amino acids. The germline V gene encodes CDR1 MDHEN and CDR2 SYDVKM. The ends were cut back, 2 bases at V and 1 base at J, with 12 bases in the middle.